These 14 T cell receptor beta chains came from one sample sequenced in a study of blood T cell repertoires in COVID-19. Using immunoSEQ multiplex PCR, the repertoire was profiled, and TCRdb retains in-frame clones only, with some absent. The sample yields some 70,000 clones, about nine tenths seen once. Sequenced material: peripheral blood. The origin of the receptors is a human donor with active COVID-19. The donor label of this sample is uncertain.

The rearrangement uses TRBV19 and TRBJ2-3; D is perhaps TRBD1 (5 bases). This CDR3 is built from 13 residues. Trimming took 7 bases from V and 4 from J, leaving 12 bases between them. CDR1 and CDR2 from the germline V gene are LNHDA and SQIVND (reference sequence). The chain's CDR3 is CASTGIGPDTQYF. CDR3 in DNA: TGTGCCAGTACAGGGATAGGCCCAGATACGCAGTATTTT.

This chain connects TRBV10-3 to TRBJ2-1; 7 bases align to TRBD1. The V gene end was trimmed by 3 bases and the J gene end by 2 bases; junction bases not matched to a gene: 1. The CDR3 has 14 amino acids. CDR1 ENHRY and CDR2 SYGVKD come from the germline V gene. The CDR3 sequence is CAISEQGTYNEQFF. CDR3 bases: TGTGCCATCAGTGAACAGGGGACCTACAATGAGCAGTTCTTC.

This clone was seen just once. The J gene is TRBJ1-1, the V gene TRBV29-1; D is undetermined. Trimming removed 7 bases from V and 10 bases from J, with 7 bases in between. CDR1 and CDR2 (germline): SQVTM, ANQGSEA. The CDR3 extends over 8 amino acids. CDR3 sequence reads: CSAEGAFF. In DNA, the CDR3 is TGCAGCGCCGAGGGAGCTTTCTTT.

In its sample, this clone was seen once. This chain joins TRBV19 and TRBJ1-5; TRBD1 agrees at 7 bases. The V segment lost 2 bases and the J segment 6 bases; nucleotides outside the gene matches: 4. From germline, CDR1 is LNHDA and CDR2 SQIVND (reference sequence). CDR3 size: 14 residues. For the CDR3, the DNA is TGTGCCAGTAGTATAAATCAGGGGGGTCAGCCCCAGCATTTT. Translating gives CASSINQGGQPQHF.

V and J are TRBV11-2 and TRBJ2-1; D remains ambiguous. The length of the CDR3 is 13 residues. V lost 0 bases and J 6 bases, leaving 6 bases between the germline ends. Germline V gene sequence: CDR1 SGHAT, CDR2 FQNNGV. CDR3 sequence (DNA): TGTGCCAGCAGCTTAGATCTTCCCAATGAGCAGTTCTTC. This sequence encodes CASSLDLPNEQFF.

The V gene is TRBV28, the J gene TRBJ2-7; D not resolved. The CDR3 loop spans 15 amino acids. CDR1 and CDR2 (germline): MDHEN, SYDVKM. Trimming shortened V by 1 base and J by 2 bases, and 12 bases separated the two germline ends. CDR3 residues: CASSLSPSEAYEQYF. The DNA of the CDR3 is TGTGCCAGCAGTTTATCGCCAAGCGAGGCCTACGAGCAGTACTTC.

The genes are TRBV24-1 and TRBJ2-2; D is uncertain. Per the germline V gene, CDR1 is KGHDR and CDR2 is SFDVKD. V was cut by 2 bases and J by 2 bases, with 5 bases left in between. The CDR3 sequence is 14 residues long. This CDR3 is CATSDYTNTGELFF. In DNA, the CDR3 is TGTGCCACCAGTGATTACACAAACACCGGGGAGCTGTTTTTT.

This clone appeared a single time. The chain has TRBV7-2 and TRBJ1-5; the D gene is possibly TRBD1 (5 bases). The ends were cut back, 1 base at V and 6 bases at J, with 13 bases in the middle. CDR3 length equals 15 residues. The V gene's germline CDR1 is SGHTA and CDR2 FQGNSA. CDR3 DNA: TGTGCCAGCAGCTTAGATAGGAGCGGGGCTCAGCCCCAGCATTTT. The encoded protein is CASSLDRSGAQPQHF.

The V and J genes are TRBV27 and TRBJ2-3, with D possibly being TRBD2 (5 bases). The ends were cut back, 5 bases at V and 3 bases at J, with 12 bases in the middle. There are 14 residues in the CDR3. Germline loops: CDR1 MNHEY, CDR2 SMNVEV (reference sequence). CDR3 region: CASSASRITDTQYF. CDR3 bases: TGTGCCAGCAGTGCTAGCAGAATAACAGATACGCAGTATTTT.

The V and J genes are TRBV4-3 and TRBJ2-7; 10 bases align to TRBD2. The CDR3 sequence is 15 residues long. V lost 1 base to trimming and J lost 4 bases; unmatched junction nucleotides: 4. Per the germline V gene, CDR1 is LGHNA and CDR2 is YSLEER. CDR3 sequence reads: CASSQGGAGGYEQYF. The CDR3 region has the DNA TGCGCCAGCAGCCAAGGTGGAGCGGGAGGGTACGAGCAGTACTTC.

This clone came up once. The chain combines TRBV19 with TRBJ2-1; 8 nucleotides agree with TRBD2. This CDR3 has 16 residues. Per the germline V gene, CDR1 is LNHDA and CDR2 is SQIVND (reference sequence). J lost 3 bases, V lost 4 bases, and 8 bases had no gene match. CDR3 bases: TGTGCCAGTAGTAACGAAGGACTAGCTGGCTACAATGAGCAGTTCTTC. It specifies CASSNEGLAGYNEQFF.

This chain joins TRBV18 and TRBJ1-1; possible D gene TRBD1, 6 bases. The V end was cut by 4 bases, the J end by 2 bases, with 8 bases between. CDR3 length equals 13 residues. Germline lookup yields CDR1 KGHSH and CDR2 LQKENI. CDR3 DNA sequence: TGTGCCAGCTCACGAGGGGGAAACACTGAAGCTTTCTTT. Its translation is CASSRGGNTEAFF.

The gene calls are TRBV10-2 and TRBJ2-7, with TRBD2 matching over 7 bases. With V trimmed by 6 bases and J by 2 bases, 4 bases remained unmatched. The CDR3 extends over 13 amino acids. Germline V lookup: CDR1 WSHSY, CDR2 SAAADI. The CDR3 DNA follows: TGCGCCAGCAGCGTTCTAGCGGCCTACGAGCAGTACTTC. This gives the protein CASSVLAAYEQYF.

J is TRBJ2-2 and V is TRBV5-1; TRBD2 aligns across 9 bases. The germline CDR1 and CDR2 sequences are SGHRS and YFSETQ. The CDR3 runs to 16 residues. The junction had 6 bases not matched to a gene; V was cut back by 4 bases and J by 2 bases. DNA of the CDR3: TGCGCCAGCAGCCTGACTAGCGGAGCTAACACCGGGGAGCTGTTTTTT. Its protein product is CASSLTSGANTGELFF. The whole variable domain, remainder taken from reference TRBV5-1 and TRBJ2-2, is KAGVTQTPRYLIKTRGQQVTLSCSPISGHRSVSWYQQTPGQGLQFLFEYFSETQRNKGNFPGRFSGRQFSNSRSEMNVSTLELGDSALYLCASSLTSGANTGELFFGEGSRLTVL.